A single sample is the source of the 6 T cell receptor beta chains below, sequenced in a study of T cell repertoires in cytomegalovirus infection. TCRdb re-analysed the reads in MiXCR, keeping a single row per CDR3 protein. The sample records 450,000 to 550,000 distinct CDR3 sequences, about 17% being singletons. The sample consisted of CD8+ T cells from PBMCs. These receptors were obtained from a human donor in good health (CMV status not recorded). Some clones in this sample may be carry-over from other donors' samples.

This clonotype showed up many times. The V gene is TRBV19, the J gene TRBJ1-1; possible D gene TRBD1, 6 bases. V lost 8 bases and J lost 1, with 11 bases in between. Germline CDR1 reads LNHDA; CDR2 reads SQIVND (reference sequence). CDR3 length: 13 amino acids. The CDR3 DNA reads TGTGCCAGTGGCTACAGGGAGAACACTGAAGCTTTCTTT. Its protein is CASGYRENTEAFF.

J is TRBJ1-1 and V is TRBV11-3; D gene uncertain. CDR1 is SGHNT, CDR2 YENEEA, per germline. The CDR3 contains 15 residues. Trimming cost V 0 bases and J 4 bases, with 12 bases left between them. CDR3 loop: CASSLDPSPVTEAFF. For the CDR3, the DNA is TGTGCCAGCAGCTTAGATCCGTCCCCGGTCACTGAAGCTTTCTTT.

This clonotype was counted at least ten times. The CDR3 sequence: CASSLISTGSGELFF. The CDR3 DNA reads as TGTGCCAGCAGCTTAATCTCCACAGGCTCCGGGGAGCTGTTTTTT. V is TRBV7-9 and J is TRBJ2-2; D might be TRBD1 (5 bases). V lost 2 bases and J lost 6, with 13 bases in between. CDR1 SEHNR and CDR2 FQNEAQ come from the germline V gene (reference sequence). The CDR3 is made up of 15 amino acids.

In this sample, this clonotype turned up a few times. This sequence joins TRBV19 and TRBJ2-1; TRBD2 aligns across 13 bases. The V segment lost 4 bases and the J segment 5 bases; nucleotides outside the gene matches: 5. The CDR3 runs 16 residues. In germline, CDR1 is LNHDA, CDR2 SQIVND (reference sequence). The CDR3 loop reads CASSSGTSGTDNEQFF. The CDR3 nucleotides read TGTGCCAGTAGTAGCGGGACTAGCGGGACCGACAATGAGCAGTTCTTC.

This clonotype was found many times. V is TRBV10-2 and J is TRBJ1-4, with 10 bases aligning to TRBD1. Germline CDR1 reads WSHSY; CDR2 reads SAAADI. This CDR3 is 17 amino acids long. J was trimmed by 3 bases and V by 4 bases; bases with no gene match: 8. The DNA for the CDR3 is TGCGCCAGCAGTGCGTGGGACAGGGGCGCCTCTAATGAAAAACTGTTTTTT. Protein sequence: CASSAWDRGASNEKLFF.

The V gene is TRBV7-9, the J gene TRBJ1-6; 8 bases match TRBD1. Losses at the gene ends were 6 bases for V and 7 bases for J; bases not matched to a gene: 8. The CDR3 covers 15 residues. The germline CDR1 and CDR2 sequences are SEHNR and FQNEAQ (reference sequence). CDR3: CASSFGQGPNSPLHF. CDR3 bases: TGTGCCAGCAGTTTCGGACAGGGTCCGAATTCACCCCTCCACTTT.